Shown below are 28 T cell receptor beta chains from a single sample sequenced in a study of cytomegalovirus exposure and HLA in healthy donors. PCR amplification relied on 60 Vbeta primers (plus 13 Jbeta primers). Produced via immunoSEQ multiplex PCR; TCRdb's table is partial and in-frame only. The sample records 250,000 to 300,000 clones, 80% to 90% being singletons. The sequenced sample consisted of PBMCs. These receptors were collected from a woman in her thirties or forties in good health and CMV-seropositive.

V and J are TRBV10-3 and TRBJ1-2; no definite D call. The germline V gene has CDR1 ENHRY and CDR2 SYGVKD. Trimming removed 7 bases at V and 4 bases at J, with 4 bases between. This CDR3 contains 10 residues. The DNA of the CDR3 is TGTGCCATCACCTCCTATGGCTACACCTTC. This gives the protein CAITSYGYTF.

This chain connects TRBV10-3 to TRBJ2-7; the D gene is possibly TRBD1 (5 bases). Trimming shortened V by 10 bases and J by 2 bases, and 12 bases separated the two germline ends. The CDR3 has 12 residues. Per germline, CDR1 ENHRY and CDR2 SYGVKD. This chain's CDR3 is CATGSGTYEQYF. The CDR3, as DNA: TGTGCCACAGGGTCAGGGACCTACGAGCAGTACTTC.

The chain couples TRBV27 to TRBJ1-2, with D perhaps matching TRBD1 (6 bases). This CDR3 has 15 amino acids. V was cut by 2 bases and J by 4 bases, with 14 bases left in between. The germline gives CDR1 MNHEY, CDR2 SMNVEV (reference sequence). CDR3 sequence: CASSLRGGGVYGYTF. CDR3 DNA sequence: TGTGCCAGCAGTTTACGGGGGGGCGGTGTCTATGGCTACACCTTC.

To note about this clone: Distinct nucleotide sequences in the sample also encode this CDR3. J is TRBJ1-5 and V is TRBV19; D possibly corresponds to TRBD1 (5 bases). V dropped 3 bases and J dropped 0 bases, with 9 bases sitting between them. The CDR3 is 15 amino acids. From germline, CDR1 is LNHDA and CDR2 SQIVND (reference sequence). The CDR3 spells CASSIGGYSNQPQHF. As DNA, the CDR3 is TGTGCCAGTAGTATCGGGGGTTATAGCAATCAGCCCCAGCATTTT.

The rearrangement uses TRBV6-4 and TRBJ2-1; 8 bases are a match to TRBD2. Germline CDR1 reads MRHNA; CDR2 reads SNTAGT. The CDR3 runs to 15 residues. Trimming cost V 3 bases and J 2 bases; bases outside gene matches: 3. Here the CDR3 reads CASSELAEAYNEQFF. As DNA, the CDR3 is TGTGCCAGCAGTGAACTAGCGGAAGCCTACAATGAGCAGTTCTTC.

This clone appeared a few times. CDR3 sequence: CASKHPTGGRYEQYF. The DNA of the CDR3 is TGTGCCAGCAAACATCCCACAGGGGGCCGCTACGAGCAGTACTTC. V usage is TRBV25-1 and J usage is TRBJ2-7; 9 nucleotides match TRBD1. The J segment lost 3 bases and the V segment lost 7 bases, leaving 10 bases of the junction unmatched. The CDR3 totals 15 residues. Germline values: CDR1 MGHDK, CDR2 SYGVNS.

The chain combines TRBV5-1 with TRBJ2-7, with 8 nucleotides matching TRBD1. Germline values: CDR1 SGHRS, CDR2 YFSETQ. This CDR3 comprises 13 residues. V was pared by 4 bases and J by 4 bases, with 4 bases of the junction left unmatched. The CDR3 region has the DNA TGCGCCAGCAGCACCGGGACAGGTTACGAGCAGTACTTC. It is translated as CASSTGTGYEQYF.

The chain combines TRBV7-9 with TRBJ2-1, with D maybe TRBD2 (6 bases). CDR3 length equals 14 residues. V was clipped by 2 bases and J by 9 bases, with 14 bases between them. Germline V gene lookup returns CDR1 SEHNR and CDR2 FQNEAQ (reference sequence). As DNA, the CDR3 is TGTGCCAGCAGCTTAAGGAGAGTGGGAGGTGAGCAGTTCTTC. Its translation is CASSLRRVGGEQFF.

The V call is TRBV7-9, the J call TRBJ2-5, with D possibly matching TRBD2 (6 bases). This CDR3 has 16 residues. The germline V and J ends were trimmed by 2 bases and 4 bases, with 17 bases remaining between them. Per the germline V gene, CDR1 is SEHNR and CDR2 is FQNEAQ (reference sequence). The CDR3 region has the DNA TGTGCCAGCAGCTTAATGGGGGGATTGCAGGGAGAGACCCAGTACTTC. As protein: CASSLMGGLQGETQYF.

For this clone: At one end the junction does not follow the germline gene, possibly because of a read error. The V and J genes are TRBV7-9 and TRBJ1-1; perhaps TRBD1 as D (5 bases). This CDR3 region has 13 residues. The germline gives CDR1 SEHNR, CDR2 FQNEAQ (reference sequence). CDR3 sequence reads: CSSSPRQGTEAFF. CDR3 bases: TGTTCCAGCAGCCCACGTCAGGGCACTGAAGCTTTCTTT.

This rearrangement joins TRBV7-6 to TRBJ2-1; 12 nucleotides line up with TRBD2. The CDR3 runs 17 residues. Germline-derived CDR1 and CDR2 are SGHVS and FNYEAQ. The trim removed 6 bases at V and 2 bases at J, leaving 8 bases unmatched. The CDR3 region has the DNA TGTGCCAGCAGACCGCGCTCTAGCGGGAGGGCCTACAATGAGCAGTTCTTC. It translates to CASRPRSSGRAYNEQFF.

This rearrangement joins TRBV5-6 to TRBJ2-7, with D perhaps TRBD1 (6 bases). The CDR3 has 14 amino acids. Germline-derived CDR1 and CDR2 are SGHDT and YYEEEE. Trimming cost V 2 bases and J 2 bases, with 11 bases left between them. CDR3 sequence reads: CASSFSGDTYEQYF. CDR3 coding DNA: TGTGCCAGCAGCTTTTCAGGGGATACCTACGAGCAGTACTTC.

This rearrangement joins TRBV5-5 to TRBJ1-1; 8 bases are shared with TRBD1. Losses at the gene ends were 0 bases for V and 2 bases for J; bases not matched to a gene: 12. The germline CDR1 and CDR2 sequences are SGHKS and YYEKEE (reference sequence). This CDR3 comprises 18 residues. In DNA form, the CDR3 reads TGTGCCAGCAGCTTGGGGACAGGGTTTTGGCGTGGAAACACTGAAGCTTTCTTT. Protein product: CASSLGTGFWRGNTEAFF.

The rearrangement uses TRBV5-4 and TRBJ2-5; 9 nucleotides match TRBD1. The CDR3 runs 14 residues. The J segment lost 5 bases and the V segment lost 3 bases, leaving 5 bases of the junction unmatched. The germline CDR1 and CDR2 sequences are SGHNT and YYREEE (reference sequence). CDR3 DNA sequence: TGTGCCAGCAGCTCGGGACAGGGCGGGGAGACCCAGTACTTC. Residues: CASSSGQGGETQYF.

The rearrangement uses TRBV25-1 and TRBJ1-3, with D possibly matching TRBD1 (5 bases). CDR1 is MGHDK and CDR2 is SYGVNS in the germline V gene. The V end lost 4 bases, the J end lost 2 bases, and 9 bases lay between the germline ends. CDR3 length equals 14 residues. CDR3 protein: CASSGAGPGNTIYF. The CDR3 nucleotides are TGTGCCAGCAGTGGTGCGGGGCCTGGAAACACCATATATTTT.

J is TRBJ1-2 and V is TRBV7-2, with a weak D call TRBD1 (5 bases). Per the germline V gene, CDR1 is SGHTA and CDR2 is FQGNSA. Trimming removed 5 bases at V and 4 bases at J, with 11 bases between. The CDR3 contains 13 residues. CDR3 loop: CASSPDSVYGYTF. The CDR3 region has the DNA TGTGCCAGCAGCCCCGACAGTGTCTATGGCTACACCTTC.

The CDR3 sequence: CAISIGRDTATYEQYF. CDR3 bases: TGTGCCATCAGCATCGGTCGGGACACCGCAACCTACGAGCAGTACTTC. The V call is TRBV10-3, the J call TRBJ2-7; weak D call: TRBD1 (6 bases). This CDR3 has 16 amino acids. In germline, CDR1 is ENHRY, CDR2 SYGVKD. The germline V and J ends were trimmed by 6 bases and 2 bases, with 20 bases remaining between them.

V gene TRBV18 combines with J gene TRBJ2-5; D may be TRBD2 (6 bases). The germline gives CDR1 KGHSH, CDR2 LQKENI. Trimming stripped 0 bases from V and 3 bases from J, with 11 bases between. This CDR3 is 15 amino acids long. CDR3 DNA: TGTGCCAGCTCACCACCAACCCGGGAGAAAGAGACCCAGTACTTC. Translated, it gives CASSPPTREKETQYF. The full variable domain, completed using reference TRBV18 and TRBJ2-5, is NAGVMQNPRHLVRRRGQEARLRCSPMKGHSHVYWYRQLPEEGLKFMVYLQKENIIDESGMPKERFSAEFPKEGPSILRIQQVVRGDSAAYFCASSPPTREKETQYFGPGTRLLVL.

This clone was counted only a few times. The chain uses TRBV11-2 and TRBJ2-7; 11 nucleotides line up with TRBD2. The V gene end was trimmed by 5 bases and the J gene end by 0 bases; junction bases not matched to a gene: 6. CDR1 and CDR2 from the germline V gene are SGHAT and FQNNGV. The CDR3 spans 16 residues. CDR3 protein: CASSPGLAVSSYEQYF. The CDR3 DNA sequence: TGTGCCAGCAGCCCGGGACTAGCGGTAAGCTCCTACGAGCAGTACTTC.

The gene calls are TRBV11-1 and TRBJ2-7; D not certain. This CDR3 has 14 residues. Deletions cut 4 bases from V and 0 bases from J, with 10 bases between. Germline CDR1 and CDR2: SGHAT and FQDESV (reference sequence). The DNA for the CDR3 is TGTGCCAGCAGCTCCTGGGCCAGCTCCTACGAGCAGTACTTC. Encoded protein: CASSSWASSYEQYF.

This chain joins TRBV11-1 and TRBJ2-5, with TRBD2 matching over 13 bases. Looked up from germline, CDR1 is SGHAT and CDR2 is FQDESV (reference sequence). Trimming removed 3 bases from V and 5 bases from J; junction bases left unmatched: 6. This CDR3 has 16 amino acids. The CDR3, as DNA: TGTGCCAGCAGCTTGACTAGCGGGAGGACGGGGGAGACCCAGTACTTC. As protein: CASSLTSGRTGETQYF.

CDR3 amino acids: CASSPGWREGRGADTQYF. CDR3 coding DNA: TGTGCCAGCAGCCCGGGGTGGCGGGAGGGCCGGGGGGCAGATACGCAGTATTTT. The chain carries TRBV11-1 and TRBJ2-3; TRBD2 matches at 9 bases. J was trimmed by 4 bases and V by 5 bases; bases with no gene match: 16. This CDR3 has 18 amino acids. CDR1 and CDR2 (germline): SGHAT, FQDESV (reference sequence).

This sequence joins TRBV18 and TRBJ1-1; 8 positions match TRBD1. This CDR3 comprises 13 residues. Unmatched junction bases numbered 3, after V lost 8 bases and J lost 1 base. Germline values: CDR1 KGHSH, CDR2 LQKENI. The CDR3 sequence is CASVTGENTEAFF. CDR3 coding DNA: TGTGCCAGCGTGACAGGGGAGAACACTGAAGCTTTCTTT.

This clone was observed a single time. The sample contains more than one DNA sequence encoding this CDR3. CDR3 protein: CASSLGQGGYEQYF. Written as DNA, the CDR3 is TGCGCCAGCAGCTTGGGACAGGGAGGCTACGAGCAGTACTTC. The chain has TRBV5-1 and TRBJ2-7; a weak D match, TRBD1 (7 bases). Germline V gene lookup returns CDR1 SGHRS and CDR2 YFSETQ. Trimming pared 0 bases from V and 3 bases from J, leaving 10 bases between. This CDR3 has 14 residues. Variable domain in full (rest from reference TRBV5-1 and TRBJ2-7): KAGVTQTPRYLIKTRGQQVTLSCSPISGHRSVSWYQQTPGQGLQFLFEYFSETQRNKGNFPGRFSGRQFSNSRSEMNVSTLELGDSALYLCASSLGQGGYEQYFGPGTRLTVT.

The chain carries TRBV11-3 and TRBJ2-5; D call uncertain. Germline V lookup: CDR1 SGHNT, CDR2 YENEEA. This CDR3 has 13 amino acids. The germline V and J ends were trimmed by 4 bases and 1 base, with 7 bases remaining between them. The CDR3 spells CASSSSRQETQYF. The DNA of the CDR3 is TGTGCCAGCAGCTCCTCCCGCCAAGAGACCCAGTACTTC.

The chain joins TRBV20-1 to TRBJ2-1; D call uncertain. The CDR3 length is 10 residues. Germline CDR1 is DFQATT and CDR2 is SNEGSKA (reference sequence). V was trimmed by 3 bases and J by 8 bases, leaving 5 bases between them. DNA for the CDR3: TGCAGTGCTAGGTTCGATGAGCAGTTCTTC. Protein sequence: CSARFDEQFF.

The gene calls are TRBV5-4 and TRBJ2-1; D perhaps matches TRBD1 (6 bases). V gave up 1 base and J gave up 5 bases, with 22 bases separating them. The germline V gene has CDR1 SGHNT and CDR2 YYREEE (reference sequence). The CDR3 length is 18 residues. CDR3 residues: CASSLRKVDSLFNNEQFF. As DNA, the CDR3 is TGTGCCAGCAGCTTGCGAAAGGTGGACAGCCTATTCAACAATGAGCAGTTCTTC.

The chain employs TRBV5-4 and TRBJ2-7, with D perhaps TRBD1 (5 bases). The CDR3 is made up of 17 amino acids. Germline V gene sequence: CDR1 SGHNT, CDR2 YYREEE (reference sequence). The ends were cut back, 0 bases at V and 0 bases at J, with 16 bases in the middle. The CDR3 DNA reads TGTGCCAGCAGCTTGGCAGGGTTGGCGGCCCCCTCCTACGAGCAGTACTTC. Protein: CASSLAGLAAPSYEQYF.